What follows describes a single T cell receptor (beta chain). Antigen unknown. An end of the junction does not agree with germline; a read error may underlie this. Methods described previously, with TCR primers listed, were used for bulk TCR libraries. TCRdb analysed the PCR reads with MiXCR anew, one entry per CDR3 protein. The table lists over 550,000 distinct CDR3 sequences, approximately 24% of them singletons. The data belong to a study of molecular identifiers for immune sequencing clone quantification. Study in general: Five portions were made in replicates from RNA of approximately 22,000 or 94,000 naive CD8 cells, and four underwent sequencing. Findings and limits, study-wide: Even with some 920,000 naive cells present, spiked Jurkat TCR RNA from one cell was reportedly detectable. Clonotypes surpassing 20 RNA copies contained over 98% of effector molecules, versus under 1% in naive cells.

This CDR3 region has 15 residues. CDR1 and CDR2 (germline): SGHVS, FQNEAQ. This receptor was taken from a human donor in good health. Some libraries in this study had Jurkat cell RNA spiked in. The J gene is TRBJ1-4, the V gene TRBV7-8; no clear D. Material: naive CD8+ T cells from blood, with Jurkat cell RNA spiked in. Described subset: FACS-sorted CD8+CD4-CCR7+CD45RA+ naive T cells. The CDR3 spells CASSLSVEGKEKLLF. In DNA, the CDR3 is TGTGCCAGCAGCTTAAGTGTGGAAGGGAAGGAAAAACTGCTTTTT.